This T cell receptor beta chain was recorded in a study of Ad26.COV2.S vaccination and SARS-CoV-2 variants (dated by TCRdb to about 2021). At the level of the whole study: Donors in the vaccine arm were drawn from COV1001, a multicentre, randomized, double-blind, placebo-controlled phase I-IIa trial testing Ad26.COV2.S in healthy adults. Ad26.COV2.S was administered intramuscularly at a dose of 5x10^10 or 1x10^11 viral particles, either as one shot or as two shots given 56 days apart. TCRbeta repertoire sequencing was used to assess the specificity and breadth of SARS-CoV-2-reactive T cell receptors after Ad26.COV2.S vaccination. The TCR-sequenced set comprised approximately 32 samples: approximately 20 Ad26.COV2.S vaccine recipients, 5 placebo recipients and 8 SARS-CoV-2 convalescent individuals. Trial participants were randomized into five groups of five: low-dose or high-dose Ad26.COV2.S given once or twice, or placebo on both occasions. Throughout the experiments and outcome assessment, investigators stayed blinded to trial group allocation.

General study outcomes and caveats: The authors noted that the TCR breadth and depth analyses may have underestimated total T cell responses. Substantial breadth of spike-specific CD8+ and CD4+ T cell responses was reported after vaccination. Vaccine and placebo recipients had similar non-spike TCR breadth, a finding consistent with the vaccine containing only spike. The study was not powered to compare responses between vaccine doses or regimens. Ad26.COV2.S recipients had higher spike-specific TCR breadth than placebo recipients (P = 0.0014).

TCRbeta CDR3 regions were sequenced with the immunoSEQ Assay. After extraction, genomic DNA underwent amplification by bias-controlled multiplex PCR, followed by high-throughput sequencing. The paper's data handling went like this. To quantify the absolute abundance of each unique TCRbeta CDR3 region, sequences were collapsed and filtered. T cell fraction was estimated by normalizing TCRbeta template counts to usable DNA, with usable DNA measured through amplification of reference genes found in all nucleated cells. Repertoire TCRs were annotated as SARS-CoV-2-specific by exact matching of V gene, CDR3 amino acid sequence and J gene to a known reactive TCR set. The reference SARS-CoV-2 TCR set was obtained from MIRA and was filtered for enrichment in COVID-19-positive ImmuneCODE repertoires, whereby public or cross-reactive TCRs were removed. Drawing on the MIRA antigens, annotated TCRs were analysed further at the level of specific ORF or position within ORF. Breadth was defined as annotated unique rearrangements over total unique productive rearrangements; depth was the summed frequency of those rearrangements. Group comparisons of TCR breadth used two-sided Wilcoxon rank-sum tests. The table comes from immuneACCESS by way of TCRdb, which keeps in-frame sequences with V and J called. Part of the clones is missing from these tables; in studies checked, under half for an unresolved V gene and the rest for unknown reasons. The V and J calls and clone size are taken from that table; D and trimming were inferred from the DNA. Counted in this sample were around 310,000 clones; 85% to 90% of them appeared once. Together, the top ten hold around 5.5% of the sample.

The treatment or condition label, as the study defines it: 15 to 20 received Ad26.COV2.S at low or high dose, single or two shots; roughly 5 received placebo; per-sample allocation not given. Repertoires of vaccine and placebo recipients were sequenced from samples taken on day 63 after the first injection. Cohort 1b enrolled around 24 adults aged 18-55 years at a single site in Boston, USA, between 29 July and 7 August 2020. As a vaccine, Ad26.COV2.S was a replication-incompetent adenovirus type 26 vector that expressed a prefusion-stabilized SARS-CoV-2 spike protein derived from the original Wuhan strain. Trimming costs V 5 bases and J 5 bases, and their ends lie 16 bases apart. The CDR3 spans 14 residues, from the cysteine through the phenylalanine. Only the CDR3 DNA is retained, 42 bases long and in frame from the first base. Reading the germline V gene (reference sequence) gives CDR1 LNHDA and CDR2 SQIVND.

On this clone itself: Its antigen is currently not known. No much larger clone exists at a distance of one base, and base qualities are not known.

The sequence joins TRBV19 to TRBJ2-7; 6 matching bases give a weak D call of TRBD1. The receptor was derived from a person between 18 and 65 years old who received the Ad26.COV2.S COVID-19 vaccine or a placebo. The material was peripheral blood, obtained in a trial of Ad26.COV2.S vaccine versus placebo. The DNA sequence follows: TGTGCCAGTAGTTCAAGGGGGTCTCGGGACGAGCAGTACTTC. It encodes CASSSRGSRDEQYF.